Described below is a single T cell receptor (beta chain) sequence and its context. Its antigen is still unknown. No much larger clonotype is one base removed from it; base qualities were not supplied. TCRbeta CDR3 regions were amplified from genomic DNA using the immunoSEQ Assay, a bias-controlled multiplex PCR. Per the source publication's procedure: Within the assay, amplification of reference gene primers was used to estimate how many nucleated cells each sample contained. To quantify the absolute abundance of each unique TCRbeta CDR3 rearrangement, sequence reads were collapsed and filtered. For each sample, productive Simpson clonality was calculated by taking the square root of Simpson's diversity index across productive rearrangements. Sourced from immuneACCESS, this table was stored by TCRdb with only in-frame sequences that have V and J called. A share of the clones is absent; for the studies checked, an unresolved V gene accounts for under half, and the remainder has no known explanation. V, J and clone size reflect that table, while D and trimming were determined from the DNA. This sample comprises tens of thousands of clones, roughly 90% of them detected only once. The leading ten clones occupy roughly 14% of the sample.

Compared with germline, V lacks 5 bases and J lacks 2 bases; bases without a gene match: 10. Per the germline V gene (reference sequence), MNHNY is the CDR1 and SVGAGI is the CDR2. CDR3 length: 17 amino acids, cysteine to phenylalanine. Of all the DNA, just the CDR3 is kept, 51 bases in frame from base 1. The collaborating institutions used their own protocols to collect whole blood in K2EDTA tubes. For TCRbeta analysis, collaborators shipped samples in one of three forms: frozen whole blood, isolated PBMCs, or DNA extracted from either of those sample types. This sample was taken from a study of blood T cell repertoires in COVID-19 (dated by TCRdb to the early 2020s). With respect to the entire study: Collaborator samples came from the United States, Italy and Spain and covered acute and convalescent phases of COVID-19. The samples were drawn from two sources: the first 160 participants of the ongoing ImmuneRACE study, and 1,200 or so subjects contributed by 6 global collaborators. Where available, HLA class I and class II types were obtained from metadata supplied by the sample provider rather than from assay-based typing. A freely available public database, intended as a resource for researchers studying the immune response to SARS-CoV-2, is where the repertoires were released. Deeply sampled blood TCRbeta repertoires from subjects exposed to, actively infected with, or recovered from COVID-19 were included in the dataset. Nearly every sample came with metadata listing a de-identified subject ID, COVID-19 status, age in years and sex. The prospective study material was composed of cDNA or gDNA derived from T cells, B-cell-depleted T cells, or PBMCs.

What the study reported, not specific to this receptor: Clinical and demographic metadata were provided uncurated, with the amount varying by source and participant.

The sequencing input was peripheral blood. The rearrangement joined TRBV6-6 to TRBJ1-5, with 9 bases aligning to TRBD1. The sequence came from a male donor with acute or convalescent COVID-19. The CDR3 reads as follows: CASSLMTGGVGNQPQHF. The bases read TGTGCCAGCAGTCTAATGACAGGGGGGGTCGGCAATCAGCCCCAGCATTTT.